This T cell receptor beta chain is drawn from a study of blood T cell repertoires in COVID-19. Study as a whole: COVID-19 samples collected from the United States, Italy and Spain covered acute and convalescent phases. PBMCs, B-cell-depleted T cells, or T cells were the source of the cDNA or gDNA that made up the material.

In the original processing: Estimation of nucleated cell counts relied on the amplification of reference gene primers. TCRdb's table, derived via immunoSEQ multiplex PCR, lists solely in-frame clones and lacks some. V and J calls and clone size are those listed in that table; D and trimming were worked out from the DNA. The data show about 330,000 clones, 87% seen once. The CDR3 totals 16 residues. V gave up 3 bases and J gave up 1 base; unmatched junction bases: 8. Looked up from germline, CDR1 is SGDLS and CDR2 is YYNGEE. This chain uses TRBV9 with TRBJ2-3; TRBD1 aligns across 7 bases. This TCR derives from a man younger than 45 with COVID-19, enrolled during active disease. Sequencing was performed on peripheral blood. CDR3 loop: CASSGVGQVGTDTQYF. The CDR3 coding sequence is TGTGCCAGCAGCGGCGTCGGACAGGTGGGCACAGATACGCAGTATTTT.